The 21 T cell receptor beta chains reported below all come from one sample, sequenced in a study of cytotoxic CD8 clonotypes in ibrutinib-treated CLL. Assay: immunoSEQ multiplex PCR; the TCRdb copy retains only in-frame clones and omits some. The sample consists of some 11,000 clones, around 62% of them appearing once. Here the sequenced sample was PBMCs, taken before ibrutinib treatment. The origin of the receptors is a human donor with chronic lymphocytic leukemia.

This chain connects TRBV9 to TRBJ1-3; D gene uncertain. Deletions cut 0 bases from V and 0 bases from J, with 7 bases between. The CDR3 sequence is 15 residues long. Germline V gives CDR1 SGDLS, CDR2 YYNGEE. The chain's CDR3 is CASSVEGSSGNTIYF. As DNA, the CDR3 is TGTGCCAGCAGCGTAGAGGGAAGCTCTGGAAACACCATATATTTT.

The chain joins TRBV7-2 to TRBJ2-2; weak D call: TRBD2 (6 bases). V lost 2 bases and J 7 bases, leaving 14 bases between the germline ends. Germline assignment: CDR1 SGHTA and CDR2 FQGNSA. The CDR3 is 15 amino acids. This chain's CDR3 is CASSLRWGDSGELFF. The CDR3 DNA reads as TGTGCCAGCAGCTTACGGTGGGGGGATAGCGGGGAGCTGTTTTTT.

This clone was seen a handful of times. The gene calls are TRBV18 and TRBJ1-2; 7 bases agree with TRBD1. V trimming: 5 bases; J trimming: 3 bases; junction bases outside the gene matches: 9. The CDR3 totals 15 residues. From germline, CDR1 is KGHSH and CDR2 LQKENI. CDR3 amino acids: CASSSGTADHYGYTF. The CDR3 DNA is TGTGCCAGCTCATCAGGGACAGCCGACCACTATGGCTACACCTTC.

The CDR3 region is CASSYSTGIGSYGYTF. In DNA, the CDR3 is TGTGCCAGCAGTTACTCCACCGGGATAGGCAGTTATGGCTACACCTTC. The chain recombines TRBV27 with TRBJ1-2; no clear D gene. V lost 4 bases and J 5 bases, leaving 20 bases between the germline ends. The CDR3 contains 16 residues. CDR1 is MNHEY, CDR2 SMNVEV, per germline (reference sequence).

The genes are TRBV5-6 and TRBJ1-5, with TRBD1 matching over 9 bases. Germline assignment: CDR1 SGHDT and CDR2 YYEEEE. V gave up 5 bases and J gave up 7 bases; unmatched junction bases: 7. This CDR3 contains 14 residues. This chain's CDR3 is CASSFTGGLQPQHF. For the CDR3, the DNA is TGTGCCAGCAGTTTTACAGGGGGCCTACAGCCCCAGCATTTT.

V gene TRBV28 combines with J gene TRBJ2-3; 9 nucleotides line up with TRBD1. The V segment lost 3 bases and the J segment 9 bases; nucleotides outside the gene matches: 13. From germline, CDR1 is MDHEN and CDR2 SYDVKM. The CDR3 totals 16 residues. The CDR3, as DNA: TGTGCCAGCAGTTTCACCGGGACAGGGCCTCAGAGGACGCAGTATTTT. It codes for CASSFTGTGPQRTQYF.

The chain combines TRBV28 with TRBJ2-7, with D perhaps TRBD1 (6 bases). V shed 10 bases and J shed 3 bases, with 16 bases lying between them. CDR1 and CDR2 (germline): MDHEN, SYDVKM. This CDR3 contains 13 residues. As DNA, the CDR3 is TGTGCCACTTGGGACACCAGGGGCTACGAGCAGTACTTC. This sequence encodes CATWDTRGYEQYF. Full variable domain (missing parts from reference TRBV28 and TRBJ2-7): DVKVTQSSRYLVKRTGEKVFLECVQDMDHENMFWYRQDPGLGLRLIYFSYDVKMKEKGDIPEGYSVSREKKERFSLILESASTNQTSMYLCATWDTRGYEQYFGPGTRLTVT.

The genes are TRBV6-1 and TRBJ2-3, with a possible D match to TRBD1 (5 bases). The length of the CDR3 is 12 residues. Germline V gene sequence: CDR1 MNHNS, CDR2 SASEGT. V lost 7 bases to trimming and J lost 6 bases, with 11 bases between them. CDR3 nucleotides: TGTGCCAGCAAGGGGTACGTGGATACGCAGTATTTT. Translating it yields CASKGYVDTQYF.

The chain has TRBV27 and TRBJ1-2, with 12 bases fitting TRBD1. Germline V CDR1 and CDR2: MNHEY, SMNVEV (reference sequence). The CDR3 has 18 amino acids. Trimming cost V 5 bases and J 6 bases; bases outside gene matches: 16. The CDR3 DNA is TGTGCCAGCAGTCCTCATCTCGGGACAGGGGGCGGCGAGAATGGCTACACCTTC. It is translated as CASSPHLGTGGGENGYTF.

The V and J genes are TRBV19 and TRBJ1-4; possible D gene TRBD1, 5 bases. The germline V and J ends were trimmed by 3 bases and 2 bases, with 10 bases remaining between them. The CDR3 is 15 amino acids. The germline CDR1 and CDR2 sequences are LNHDA and SQIVND (reference sequence). In DNA, the CDR3 is TGTGCCAGTAGTATCGCTGGGGACACTAATGAAAAACTGTTTTTT. Protein: CASSIAGDTNEKLFF.

The CDR3 here is CASSAGSTGAGSDTQYF. The CDR3 region has the DNA TGTGCCAGCAGCGCCGGATCGACTGGTGCCGGCTCAGATACGCAGTATTTT. V is TRBV5-8 and J is TRBJ2-3; D uncertain. Germline V gene lookup returns CDR1 SGHTS and CDR2 YDEGEE. V dropped 4 bases and J dropped 4 bases, with 22 bases sitting between them. This CDR3 region has 17 residues.

The V call is TRBV6-5, the J call TRBJ2-7; D unclear. The CDR3 consists of 11 residues. Germline assignment: CDR1 MNHEY and CDR2 SVGAGI. V was clipped by 6 bases and J by 4 bases, with 7 bases between them. CDR3 sequence reads: CASSSLYEQYF. For the CDR3, the DNA is TGTGCCAGCAGCTCACTATACGAGCAGTACTTC.

The chain combines TRBV11-2 with TRBJ1-1, with unresolved D. CDR1 is SGHAT, CDR2 FQNNGV, per germline. Trimming stripped 4 bases from V and 0 bases from J, with 6 bases between. The CDR3 has 13 amino acids. CDR3: CASSSQMNTEAFF. The CDR3 coding sequence is TGTGCCAGCAGCTCTCAGATGAACACTGAAGCTTTCTTT.

CDR3 loop: CASSRGVADEQYF. CDR3 nucleotides: TGTGCCAGCTCACGGGGAGTAGCGGACGAGCAGTACTTC. The J gene is TRBJ2-7, the V gene TRBV18, with a possible D match to TRBD2 (6 bases). The germline V and J ends were trimmed by 4 bases and 5 bases, with 12 bases remaining between them. Germline CDR1 KGHSH, CDR2 LQKENI. The CDR3 is 13 amino acids.

This clone came up a few times. The same CDR3 can be traced to other DNA sequences in this sample. The rearrangement uses TRBV27 and TRBJ1-5; D is ambiguous. Germline lookup yields CDR1 MNHEY and CDR2 SMNVEV (reference sequence). This CDR3 region has 13 residues. Trimming removed 0 bases at V and 6 bases at J, with 6 bases between. The CDR3 DNA reads TGTGCCAGCAGTTTATCACCCCTTCAGCCCCAGCATTTT. As protein: CASSLSPLQPQHF.

The rearrangement joins TRBV11-2 to TRBJ2-3; 9 bases fit TRBD1. CDR3 length: 16 amino acids. Germline loops: CDR1 SGHAT, CDR2 FQNNGV. The junction had 8 bases not matched to a gene; V was cut back by 3 bases and J by 4 bases. The CDR3 sequence is CASSFRGDRAPDTQYF. CDR3 DNA: TGTGCCAGCAGCTTCCGGGGGGACAGGGCCCCAGATACGCAGTATTTT.

This clone was recorded once. The gene calls are TRBV13 and TRBJ2-7; D ambiguous. The CDR3 covers 12 residues. The germline V and J ends were trimmed by 1 base and 7 bases, with 8 bases remaining between them. Germline loops: CDR1 PRHDT, CDR2 FYEKMQ (reference sequence). The CDR3 reads CASSLVPREQYF. As DNA, the CDR3 is TGTGCCAGCAGCTTAGTTCCGAGGGAGCAGTACTTC.

The chain carries TRBV7-2 and TRBJ2-7; D remains unclear. The CDR3 runs to 12 residues. V shed 4 bases and J shed 6 bases, with 10 bases lying between them. Germline loops: CDR1 SGHTA, CDR2 FQGNSA. The chain's CDR3 is CASSSYWGEQYF. The CDR3 region has the DNA TGTGCCAGCAGCTCCTATTGGGGCGAGCAGTACTTC.

This clone occurred a few times. This rearrangement joins TRBV7-9 to TRBJ2-7; D might be TRBD2 (6 bases). V was cut by 5 bases and J by 4 bases, with 12 bases left in between. From germline, CDR1 is SEHNR and CDR2 FQNEAQ (reference sequence). This CDR3 contains 13 residues. CDR3 in DNA: TGTGCCAGCAGCCCGGAGGGGAGTTACGAGCAGTACTTC. This sequence encodes CASSPEGSYEQYF.

In this sample, this clone turned up a few times. The V gene is TRBV7-3, the J gene TRBJ2-3; 14 bases agree with TRBD2. The germline CDR1 and CDR2 sequences are SGHTA and FQGTGA. Trimming took 5 bases from V and 4 from J; bases not matched to a gene: 5. CDR3 length: 16 amino acids. The CDR3 DNA reads TGTGCCAGCAGCCCAGGACTAGCGGGGGGTTCAGATACGCAGTATTTT. Translating it yields CASSPGLAGGSDTQYF. Supplemented by reference TRBV7-3 and TRBJ2-3, the full variable domain reads GAGVSQTPSNKVTEKGKYVELRCDPISGHTALYWYRQSLGQGPEFLIYFQGTGAADDSGLPNDRFFAVRPEGSVSTLKIQRTERGDSAVYLCASSPGLAGGSDTQYFGPGTRLTVL.

This rearrangement joins TRBV5-1 to TRBJ2-2; no clear D gene. CDR1 is SGHRS and CDR2 is YFSETQ in the germline V gene. The CDR3 runs 13 residues. The ends were cut back, 0 bases at V and 5 bases at J, with 5 bases in the middle. The CDR3 region is CASSLAATGELFF. CDR3 in DNA: TGCGCCAGCAGCTTGGCCGCGACCGGGGAGCTGTTTTTT.